The present TCR beta chain was sequenced within a study of blood T cell repertoires in COVID-19. Assay: immunoSEQ multiplex PCR; the TCRdb copy retains only in-frame clones and omits some. The sample has some 240,000 clones, 80% to 85% seen once; the top ten hold approximately 5.2%. Trimming shortened V by 4 bases and J by 3 bases, and 7 bases separated the two germline ends. The germline CDR1 and CDR2 sequences are MDHEN and SYDVKM. The CDR3 contains 14 residues. The sample taken for sequencing was peripheral blood. The chain combines TRBV28 with TRBJ1-6; D remains ambiguous. The receptor was isolated from a woman aged 70-85 years with COVID-19, enrolled during active disease. DNA for the CDR3: TGTGCCAGCAGTTCCCGACTCTATAATTCACCCCTCCACTTT. Translated, it gives CASSSRLYNSPLHF.